Following are 32 T cell receptor beta chains from one sample sequenced in a study of CD8 T cells in Susac syndrome. RNA totalling about 0.45 to 1 ug underwent reverse transcription with random hexamers. TCRdb itself ran the immunoSEQ multiplex PCR reads through MiXCR, one entry per CDR3 protein. The sample has 300,000 to 350,000 distinct CDR3 sequences, approximately 90% seen once. The sequenced sample was CD4+ T cells from PBMCs. The receptor source for this set is a human donor with multiple sclerosis.

CDR3 nucleotide sequence: TGTGCCAGCAGTTACTCGGCAGGCGATCGGAGAGGCTACACCTTC. Encoded protein: CASSYSAGDRRGYTF. This chain uses TRBV6-5 with TRBJ1-2; D gene unclear. In germline, CDR1 is MNHEY, CDR2 SVGAGI. The CDR3 contains 15 residues. V gave up 0 bases and J gave up 8 bases, with 16 bases separating them.

The chain uses TRBV20-1 and TRBJ2-5; possibly TRBD2 for D (5 bases). Germline values: CDR1 DFQATT, CDR2 SNEGSKA (reference sequence). Trimming removed 3 bases from V and 5 bases from J, with 16 bases in between. The CDR3 extends over 14 amino acids. CDR3 amino acids: CSASQDSEGETQYF. The CDR3 DNA sequence: TGCAGTGCTAGCCAGGATAGCGAAGGCGAGACCCAGTACTTC.

This clonotype has just one count. DNA of the CDR3: TGTGCCAGCAGCCTCGGGGGACTAGCGGAGCTGTACCAAGAGACCCAGTACTTC. Translating gives CASSLGGLAELYQETQYF. The chain recombines TRBV14 with TRBJ2-5; 11 bases line up with TRBD2. The CDR3 length is 18 residues. Per the germline V gene, CDR1 is SGHDN and CDR2 is FVKESK. V dropped 4 bases and J dropped 0; count of bases not matched to a gene: 10. Full variable domain (missing parts from reference TRBV14 and TRBJ2-5): EAGVTQFPSHSVIEKGQTVTLRCDPISGHDNLYWYRRVMGKEIKFLLHFVKESKQDESGMPNNRFLAERTGGTYSTLKVQPAELEDSGVYFCASSLGGLAELYQETQYFGPGTRLLVL.

This chain connects TRBV7-2 to TRBJ2-7; the D call may be TRBD1 or TRBD2 (6 bases each). Trimming removed 5 bases at V and 6 bases at J, with 26 bases between. The CDR3 has 17 amino acids. Looked up from germline, CDR1 is SGHTA and CDR2 is FQGNSA. Here the CDR3 DNA reads TGTGCCAGCAGCCCACAGTCAGGGGAGGTCTTTTCCGGCGAGCAGTACTTC. Translating it yields CASSPQSGEVFSGEQYF.

This chain connects TRBV30 to TRBJ2-1, with D uncertain. The germline CDR1 and CDR2 sequences are GTSNPN and SVGIG (reference sequence). The length of the CDR3 is 12 residues. V lost 2 bases and J 13 bases, leaving 15 bases between the germline ends. The CDR3 loop is CAWSRQARVQFF. The CDR3 nucleotides are TGTGCCTGGAGTCGCCAAGCACGGGTACAGTTCTTC.

This rearrangement joins TRBV3-1 to TRBJ2-5; 8 bases are shared with TRBD2. CDR3 length: 14 residues. Germline trimming cut 4 bases from V and 8 bases from J; bases unmatched to any gene: 9. Germline V gene data show CDR1 as LGHDT and CDR2 as YNNKEL (reference sequence). The chain's CDR3 is CASSPRTSFLTQYF. CDR3 coding DNA: TGTGCCAGCAGCCCCCGGACTAGCTTTCTTACCCAGTACTTC.

The chain links TRBV19 to TRBJ2-1; tentatively, D is TRBD1 (6 bases). This CDR3 spans 13 amino acids. Germline V gives CDR1 LNHDA, CDR2 SQIVND (reference sequence). V was pared by 3 bases and J by 13 bases, with 16 bases between. The CDR3 here is CASSMETEDSQFF. The CDR3 coding sequence is TGTGCCAGTAGTATGGAGACTGAGGACAGTCAGTTCTTC.

Written as DNA, the CDR3 is TGCAGCGTTGTTAGCCAGTACTACGAGCAGTACTTC. Its protein is CSVVSQYYEQYF. The chain combines TRBV29-1 with TRBJ2-7, with D uncertain. Germline V gene lookup returns CDR1 SQVTM and CDR2 ANQGSEA. The ends were cut back, 4 bases at V and 3 bases at J, with 10 bases in the middle. CDR3 size: 12 residues.

This clonotype was counted a few times. The genes are TRBV12-3 or TRBV12-4 and TRBJ2-1; TRBD2 matches at 11 bases. V gave up 4 bases and J gave up 4 bases; unmatched junction bases: 3. This CDR3 comprises 15 residues. CDR3 sequence (DNA): TGTGCCAGCAGTTCCGCTAGCGGGGGGTACAATGAGCAGTTCTTC. Amino acids: CASSSASGGYNEQFF.

This chain links TRBV2 with TRBJ1-2; D ambiguous. The V gene's germline CDR1 is SNHLY and CDR2 FYNNEI. V gave up 5 bases and J gave up 0 bases, with 10 bases separating them. The CDR3 contains 14 residues. The CDR3 loop reads CASSLRFTNYGYTF. The CDR3 nucleotides are TGTGCCAGCAGTCTAAGATTCACTAACTATGGCTACACCTTC.

The CDR3 sequence: CASSLVHPFLAPQGNEQFF. For the CDR3, the DNA is TGTGCCAGCAGCCTCGTTCACCCCTTCCTAGCTCCGCAGGGAAATGAGCAGTTCTTC. This chain uses TRBV11-2 with TRBJ2-1; tentatively, D is TRBD1 or TRBD2 (5 bases each). CDR3 length equals 19 residues. Germline CDR1 SGHAT, CDR2 FQNNGV. Trimming shortened V by 5 bases and J by 7 bases, and 30 bases separated the two germline ends.

The table lists this clonotype with a count of one. This chain connects TRBV19 to TRBJ1-6; D is undetermined. This CDR3 is 15 amino acids long. The V gene's germline CDR1 is LNHDA and CDR2 SQIVND (reference sequence). The V end lost 0 bases, the J end lost 0 bases, and 3 bases lay between the germline ends. Written as DNA, the CDR3 is TGTGCCAGTAGTATAGAAAGCTCCTATAATTCACCCCTCCACTTT. Translation gives CASSIESSYNSPLHF. Using reference TRBV19 and TRBJ1-6 for the parts outside the CDR3, the full variable domain is DGGITQSPKYLFRKEGQNVTLSCEQNLNHDAMYWYRQDPGQGLRLIYYSQIVNDFQKGDIAEGYSVSREKKESFPLTVTSAQKNPTAFYLCASSIESSYNSPLHFGNGTRLTVT.

The chain couples TRBV5-1 to TRBJ1-5; no firm D call. Trimming removed 0 bases at V and 5 bases at J, with 12 bases between. Germline-derived CDR1 and CDR2 are SGHRS and YFSETQ. The CDR3 is 15 residues long. CDR3 DNA sequence: TGCGCCAGCAGCTTGGACGGGGAGAGAGATCAGCCCCAGCATTTT. Translating it yields CASSLDGERDQPQHF.

The J gene is TRBJ1-4, the V gene TRBV5-6, with D maybe TRBD1 (5 bases). The length of the CDR3 is 15 residues. Germline CDR1 and CDR2: SGHDT and YYEEEE. V was trimmed by 2 bases and J by 3 bases, leaving 11 bases between them. CDR3 in DNA: TGTGCCAGCAGCTTAGGGGCCCAGGCTAATGAAAAACTGTTTTTT. This encodes CASSLGAQANEKLFF. The variable domain in full, with the rest retrieved from reference TRBV5-6 and TRBJ1-4, is DAGVTQSPTHLIKTRGQQVTLRCSPKSGHDTVSWYQQALGQGPQFIFQYYEEEERQRGNFPDRFSGHQFPNYSSELNVNALLLGDSALYLCASSLGAQANEKLFFGSGTQLSVL.

This clonotype was found once. CDR3 residues: CASSPSSGGYGYTF. The CDR3 DNA follows: TGTGCCAGCTCACCGTCGTCAGGGGGCTATGGCTACACCTTC. The chain uses TRBV18 and TRBJ1-2; 7 nucleotides line up with TRBD1. CDR1 KGHSH and CDR2 LQKENI come from the germline V gene. The junction had 5 bases not matched to a gene; V was cut back by 3 bases and J by 4 bases. The CDR3 totals 14 residues.

The chain carries TRBV12-3 or TRBV12-4 and TRBJ2-3; D is ambiguous. The CDR3 runs 13 residues. V was trimmed by 6 bases and J by 5 bases, leaving 12 bases between them. CDR3 DNA sequence: TGTGCCAGCAGCCGCCCTTGGAGAGATACGCAGTATTTT. Its protein product is CASSRPWRDTQYF.

This chain connects TRBV7-9 to TRBJ2-3; the D gene is possibly TRBD1 (6 bases). CDR1 and CDR2 (germline): SEHNR, FQNEAQ (reference sequence). V lost 1 base, J lost 11 bases, and 16 bases lay in between. The CDR3 consists of 14 residues. Here the CDR3 reads CASSLDVDRSRQYF. CDR3 in DNA: TGTGCCAGCAGCTTAGACGTCGACAGGAGTCGGCAGTATTTT.

V gene TRBV29-1 combines with J gene TRBJ1-2, with D maybe TRBD1 (5 bases). Germline CDR1 is SQVTM and CDR2 is ANQGSEA. This CDR3 is 11 amino acids long. The ends were cut back, 3 bases at V and 8 bases at J, with 10 bases in the middle. The CDR3 nucleotides are TGCAGCGTTGAGTCAGGGTCCGGCTACACCTTC. Protein sequence: CSVESGSGYTF. Using reference TRBV29-1 and TRBJ1-2 for the parts outside the CDR3, the full variable domain is SAVISQKPSRDICQRGTSLTIQCQVDSQVTMMFWYRQQPGQSLTLIATANQGSEATYESGFVIDKFPISRPNLTFSTLTVSNMSPEDSSIYLCSVESGSGYTFGSGTRLTVV.

The chain employs TRBV6-2 or TRBV6-3 and TRBJ1-4; the D gene is possibly TRBD1 (5 bases). CDR3 length: 17 residues. Per the germline V gene, CDR1 is MNHEY and CDR2 is SVGEGT. V was pared by 4 bases and J by 3 bases, with 18 bases between. The CDR3 sequence is CASSSSRGAAANEKLFF. In DNA form, the CDR3 reads TGTGCCAGCAGTTCGTCTAGGGGTGCGGCGGCTAATGAAAAACTGTTTTTT.

The rearrangement joins TRBV2 to TRBJ1-5, with D possibly TRBD1 on 5 matching bases. The CDR3 runs to 15 residues. CDR1 is SNHLY and CDR2 is FYNNEI in the germline V gene. The germline V and J ends were trimmed by 2 bases and 7 bases, with 15 bases remaining between them. This CDR3 is CASSELGEGYQPQHF. CDR3 DNA sequence: TGTGCCAGCAGTGAACTGGGGGAGGGCTACCAGCCCCAGCATTTT. Using reference TRBV2 and TRBJ1-5 for the parts outside the CDR3, the full variable domain is EPEVTQTPSHQVTQMGQEVILRCVPISNHLYFYWYRQILGQKVEFLVSFYNNEISEKSEIFDDQFSVERPDGSNFTLKIRSTKLEDSAMYFCASSELGEGYQPQHFGDGTRLSIL.

This clonotype occurred once. The rearrangement joins TRBV29-1 to TRBJ2-5, with a tentative D call TRBD1 (6 bases). CDR1 and CDR2 (germline): SQVTM, ANQGSEA. The CDR3 sequence is 15 residues long. V dropped 3 bases and J dropped 5 bases, with 19 bases sitting between them. The CDR3 region is CSVETLGGASETQYF. In DNA, the CDR3 is TGCAGCGTTGAGACCCTAGGGGGTGCTTCGGAGACCCAGTACTTC.

The genes are TRBV6-5 and TRBJ2-3; 8 nucleotides agree with TRBD1. The CDR3 runs to 15 residues. After removal of 6 bases from V and 2 bases from J, the junction contained 7 bases not matched to a gene. Germline CDR1 is MNHEY and CDR2 is SVGAGI. CDR3 sequence reads: CASSRTGRLTDTQYF. CDR3 bases: TGTGCCAGCAGCCGGACAGGGAGGCTCACAGATACGCAGTATTTT.

V gene TRBV6-1 combines with J gene TRBJ1-1, with D uncertain. Trimming took 7 bases from V and 0 from J, leaving 9 bases between them. The CDR3 has 13 residues. Germline assignment: CDR1 MNHNS and CDR2 SASEGT. CDR3 amino acids: CASNQAMNTEAFF. The CDR3 coding sequence is TGTGCCAGCAACCAGGCCATGAACACTGAAGCTTTCTTT.

V gene TRBV6-5 combines with J gene TRBJ2-2; D unresolved. This CDR3 is built from 14 residues. The V gene's germline CDR1 is MNHEY and CDR2 SVGAGI. Trimming stripped 4 bases from V and 5 bases from J, with 11 bases between. Written as DNA, the CDR3 is TGTGCCAGCAGTTCAGGACGGCGGACCGGGGAGCTGTTTTTT. Amino acid sequence: CASSSGRRTGELFF.

The V call is TRBV18, the J call TRBJ1-2, with 7 bases fitting TRBD1. Trimming cost V 3 bases and J 4 bases; bases outside gene matches: 2. CDR1 KGHSH and CDR2 LQKENI come from the germline V gene. The CDR3 loop spans 13 amino acids. DNA of the CDR3: TGTGCCAGCTCACCCCAGGGGGGCTATGGCTACACCTTC. Translating gives CASSPQGGYGYTF. Complete variable domain (other parts from reference TRBV18 and TRBJ1-2): NAGVMQNPRHLVRRRGQEARLRCSPMKGHSHVYWYRQLPEEGLKFMVYLQKENIIDESGMPKERFSAEFPKEGPSILRIQQVVRGDSAAYFCASSPQGGYGYTFGSGTRLTVV.

The V and J genes are TRBV5-6 and TRBJ1-1, with no clear D. The germline CDR1 and CDR2 sequences are SGHDT and YYEEEE. The CDR3 runs 15 residues. Trimming pared 0 bases from V and 1 base from J, leaving 10 bases between. The CDR3 region has the DNA TGTGCCAGCAGCTTGGGACACCGATCGAACACTGAAGCTTTCTTT. The encoded protein is CASSLGHRSNTEAFF.

The gene calls are TRBV11-2 and TRBJ1-1; 8 bases line up with TRBD1. J gave up 9 bases and V 6 bases, and 9 bases lay outside the gene matches. Germline values: CDR1 SGHAT, CDR2 FQNNGV. This CDR3 comprises 13 residues. CDR3 bases: TGTGCCAGCAGTTGGGGACAGGTTTCCAAAGCTTTCTTT. It codes for CASSWGQVSKAFF.

J is TRBJ2-3 and V is TRBV7-2, with 7 bases identical to TRBD1. The germline gives CDR1 SGHTA, CDR2 FQGNSA. This CDR3 has 16 residues. The V gene end was trimmed by 5 bases and the J gene end by 5 bases; junction bases not matched to a gene: 13. The CDR3 nucleotides are TGTGCCAGCAGCCAGGGGGACCCAGCAGGGATAGATACGCAGTATTTT. It yields the protein CASSQGDPAGIDTQYF.

The J gene is TRBJ1-2, the V gene TRBV30; TRBD1 is a possible D gene (5 bases). Germline CDR1 GTSNPN, CDR2 SVGIG (reference sequence). The CDR3 runs 13 residues. V was clipped by 3 bases and J by 6 bases, with 14 bases between them. The DNA of the CDR3 is TGTGCCTGGAGCCCTATACGACAGCATGGCTACACCTTC. Its protein is CAWSPIRQHGYTF.

The rearrangement joins TRBV6-1 to TRBJ2-3; TRBD2 matches 8 bases. CDR3 length: 18 amino acids. Trimming took 5 bases from V and 2 from J; bases not matched to a gene: 15. From germline, CDR1 is MNHNS and CDR2 SASEGT. The CDR3 spells CASSRNSPGRGYTDTQYF. The CDR3 nucleotides read TGTGCCAGCAGTAGAAACTCCCCCGGGAGGGGGTACACAGATACGCAGTATTTT.

The chain has TRBV12-3 or TRBV12-4 and TRBJ1-2; D gene unclear. V lost 6 bases and J lost 5, with 16 bases in between. The length of the CDR3 is 14 residues. The CDR3 nucleotides are TGTGCCAGCAGCCCACTAGGGAATTCGTATGGCTACACCTTC. Protein product: CASSPLGNSYGYTF.

The chain uses TRBV5-1 and TRBJ1-2, with D perhaps TRBD1 (5 bases). From germline, CDR1 is SGHRS and CDR2 YFSETQ. Trimming removed 2 bases from V and 3 bases from J, with 17 bases in between. The CDR3 has 16 residues. The DNA for the CDR3 is TGCGCCAGCAGCTTAGCCCTACGGGGGACCCACTATGGCTACACCTTC. Translating gives CASSLALRGTHYGYTF.